The clone carrying this T cell receptor (beta chain) was seen a handful of times. The CDR3 totals 13 residues. Germline CDR1 SNHLY, CDR2 FYNNEI. The ends were cut back, 3 bases at V and 4 bases at J, with 7 bases in the middle. For the second PCR, which ran for about 7 to 11 cycles, a sample-barcoded 5' primer and a J-beta primer mix were used. One entry per CDR3 protein, called by TCRdb with MiXCR from the 5' RACE reads. The table has more than 700,000 distinct CDR3 sequences, 53% seen once. This entry comes from a study of blood T cells in healthy people across ages. The sequenced sample consisted of blood. The sequence derives from a man older than 75 in good health. The chain is built from TRBV2 and TRBJ2-1, with D unresolved. CDR3 nucleotide sequence: TGTGCCAGCAGTGAGACATGGTACAATGAGCAGTTCTTC. Its protein product is CASSETWYNEQFF.